In this sample, the clone carrying this TCR beta chain turned up many times. As part of library construction, unique molecular identifiers were attached to individual cDNA molecules. TCRdb reanalysed the 5' RACE reads using MiXCR and keeps one entry per CDR3 protein. The repertoire holds around 52,000 distinct CDR3 sequences, with roughly 12% as singletons. The data were taken from a study of early T cells in non-severe SARS-CoV-2 infection. The CDR3 contains 13 residues. V shed 6 bases and J shed 4 bases, with 12 bases lying between them. The germline gives CDR1 LGHNT, CDR2 FRNRAP. This clonotype originated in an adult who was a healthcare worker with PCR-confirmed SARS-CoV-2 infection or an uninfected control (not recorded which). The chain employs TRBV12-5 and TRBJ1-1; possibly TRBD1 for D (5 bases). Sequencing was carried out using whole blood. The CDR3 DNA sequence: TGTGCTAGTGGAGAACAGGTTGGCACTGAAGCTTTCTTT. This gives the protein CASGEQVGTEAFF.